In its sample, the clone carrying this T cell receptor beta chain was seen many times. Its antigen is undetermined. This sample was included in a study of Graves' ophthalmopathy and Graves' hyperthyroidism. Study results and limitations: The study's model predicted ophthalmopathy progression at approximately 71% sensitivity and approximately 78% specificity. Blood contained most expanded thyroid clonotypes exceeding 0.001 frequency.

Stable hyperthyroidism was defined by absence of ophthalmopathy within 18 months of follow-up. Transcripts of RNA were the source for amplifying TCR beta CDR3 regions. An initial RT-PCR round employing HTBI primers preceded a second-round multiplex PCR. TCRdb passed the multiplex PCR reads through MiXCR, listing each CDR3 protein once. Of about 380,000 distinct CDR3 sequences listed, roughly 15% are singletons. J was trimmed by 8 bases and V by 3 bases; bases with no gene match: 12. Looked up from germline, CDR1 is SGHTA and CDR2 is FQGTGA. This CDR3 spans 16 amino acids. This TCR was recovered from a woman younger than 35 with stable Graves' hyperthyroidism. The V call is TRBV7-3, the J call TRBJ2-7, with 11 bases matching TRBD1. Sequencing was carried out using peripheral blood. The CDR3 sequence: CASSLGPGQGDFKQYF. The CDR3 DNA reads TGTGCCAGCAGCTTGGGACCGGGACAGGGGGATTTTAAGCAGTACTTC. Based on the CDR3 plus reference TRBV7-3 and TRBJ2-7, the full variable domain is GAGVSQTPSNKVTEKGKYVELRCDPISGHTALYWYRQSLGQGPEFLIYFQGTGAADDSGLPNDRFFAVRPEGSVSTLKIQRTERGDSAVYLCASSLGPGQGDFKQYFGPGTRLTVT.